This is a list of T cell receptor beta chains from one sample in a study of cytomegalovirus exposure and HLA in healthy donors. Using immunoSEQ multiplex PCR, the repertoire was profiled, and TCRdb retains in-frame clones only, with some absent. The sample lists roughly 100,000 clones, more than 75% occurring once. Sequenced sample: PBMCs. The receptors stem from a woman aged 18-30 years in good health and CMV-seropositive. CDR3s include the opening cysteine and the closing phenylalanine or tryptophan. A D gene is named only where the DNA matches it firmly.

j_call d_call v_call cdr3_aa
TRBJ2-3 - TRBV5-4 CASSSTGEAADTQYF
TRBJ2-5 TRBD1 TRBV28 CASRRGTGRQETQYF
TRBJ2-1 - TRBV6-1 CASSEGLGGSEQFF
TRBJ2-7 TRBD2 TRBV27 CASSPRAGRGEQYF
TRBJ2-6 - TRBV27 CASRKGGGTGANVLTF
TRBJ1-5 TRBD1 TRBV7-6 CASSLDRGQPQHF
TRBJ2-7 TRBD2 TRBV6-6 CASRHGLAGYYEQYF
TRBJ1-4 - TRBV9 CASSRTGATNEKLFF
TRBJ1-1 - TRBV19 CASSILGVNTEAFF
TRBJ1-5 TRBD1 TRBV6-6 CASDRGNQPQHF
TRBJ1-3 - TRBV7-9 CASSLRQGIAGNTIYF
TRBJ1-2 TRBD1 TRBV2 CASTGRTGWHGYTF
TRBJ2-1 TRBD2 TRBV7-9 CASSRIGGGNPYNEQFF
TRBJ1-1 TRBD1 TRBV30 CAWSWGTGGLTEAFF
TRBJ1-1 TRBD1 TRBV27 CASRMDRGGNTEAFF
TRBJ2-4 - TRBV28 CASRGGERLQNIQYF
TRBJ1-2 - TRBV20-1 CSAGFGYGYTF
TRBJ2-7 - TRBV9 CASSVDPLAGEQYF
TRBJ2-5 TRBD1 TRBV5-4 CASSLGGQGPKETQYF
TRBJ2-2 - TRBV5-1 CASSLARGDTGELFF
TRBJ1-5 TRBD1 TRBV2 CASSGPGTGGIQPQHF
TRBJ2-3 - TRBV29-1 CSVEAEGGPGTDTQYF
TRBJ2-7 TRBD2 TRBV15 CATSGRGDDEQYF
- - TRBV6-1 CASTRTLAYEQYF
TRBJ1-2 TRBD1 TRBV6-5 CASSKEPGQFYGYTF
TRBJ2-1 TRBD2 TRBV30 CAWSVSGSGYNEQFF
TRBJ1-2 TRBD1 TRBV7-2 CASSLGPLGQGAYGYTF
TRBJ1-1 - TRBV6-4 CASSDSSRGTEAFF
TRBJ2-3 - TRBV7-9 CASSLVRETTDTQYF
TRBJ2-3 - TRBV30 CAWSVGRFSADTQYF
TRBJ2-2 - TRBV6-1 CATPGGRGRELFF
TRBJ2-7 TRBD2 TRBV28 CASTRLAGTYEQYF
TRBJ2-3 TRBD1 TRBV28 CASRNLPGQGTDTQYF
TRBJ2-5 TRBD1 TRBV30 CAWQDRGRVQETQYF
TRBJ2-6 - TRBV14 CASSQDRGSGANVLTF
TRBJ1-3 TRBD1 TRBV28 CASSLGTGSGNTIYF
TRBJ1-5 - TRBV19 CASSPRGRDNQPQHF
TRBJ2-2 - TRBV30 CAWSGLAPGELFF
TRBJ2-2 - TRBV7-6 CASSKTANTGELFF
TRBJ2-3 - TRBV7-9 CASSLASGSDTQYF
TRBJ2-3 TRBD2 TRBV2 CASTGGETDTQYF
TRBJ2-7 - TRBV27 CASSSWGAGEQYF
TRBJ2-1 TRBD2 TRBV30 CAWSFGGASDNEQFF
TRBJ2-1 TRBD2 TRBV5-8 CASSPSGSRNNEQFF
TRBJ2-3 TRBD2 TRBV5-5 CASSFGGGRTDTQYF
TRBJ2-3 TRBD1 TRBV12-5 CASGRQGSPTDTQYF
TRBJ2-3 TRBD2 TRBV5-1 CASSSGGRQGSSF
TRBJ2-3 TRBD2 TRBV4-1 CASSPGGLAVADTQYF
TRBJ1-2 TRBD1 TRBV7-8 CASSLAGQAPSGYTF
TRBJ2-3 - TRBV30 CAWSVGADTQYF
TRBJ2-3 - TRBV7-9 CASSLVTGLQDTQYF
TRBJ1-4 - TRBV10-2 CASRMGLTTNEKLFF
TRBJ2-1 TRBD2 TRBV25-1 CASSEYSSGSTDEQFF
TRBJ2-7 TRBD2 TRBV13 CASSPGRGVSYEQYF
TRBJ1-2 TRBD1 TRBV6-5 CASTFSQGAGYGYTF
TRBJ1-2 TRBD1 TRBV27 CANRTGTYGYTF
TRBJ1-1 - TRBV4-1 CASSHMNTEAFF
TRBJ2-7 - TRBV4-2 CASSQEIRANEQYF
TRBJ1-2 - TRBV5-4 CASSAWDFYGYTF